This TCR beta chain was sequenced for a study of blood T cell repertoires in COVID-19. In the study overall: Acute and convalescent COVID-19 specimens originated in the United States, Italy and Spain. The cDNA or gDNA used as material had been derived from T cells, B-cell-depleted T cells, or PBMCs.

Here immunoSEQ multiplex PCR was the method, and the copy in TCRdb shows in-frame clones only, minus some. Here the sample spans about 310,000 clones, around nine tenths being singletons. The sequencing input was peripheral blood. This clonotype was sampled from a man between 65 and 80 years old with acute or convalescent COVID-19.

CDR3 sequence (DNA): TGTGCCAGTAGCCTACGGGGGTTAGATACGCAGTATTTT. It translates to CASSLRGLDTQYF. J is TRBJ2-3 and V is TRBV19; tentative D call: TRBD2 (6 bases). The CDR3 contains 13 residues. V lost 6 bases and J 5 bases, leaving 12 bases between the germline ends. Germline V gene sequence: CDR1 LNHDA, CDR2 SQIVND (reference sequence).